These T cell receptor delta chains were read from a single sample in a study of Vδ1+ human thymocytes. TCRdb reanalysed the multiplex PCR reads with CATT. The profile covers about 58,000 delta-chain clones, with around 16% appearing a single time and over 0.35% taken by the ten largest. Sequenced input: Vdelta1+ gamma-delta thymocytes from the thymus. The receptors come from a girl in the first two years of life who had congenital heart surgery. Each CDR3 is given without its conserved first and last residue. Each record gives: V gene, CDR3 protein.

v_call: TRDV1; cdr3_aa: ALGGSIRLWGGTDKLI
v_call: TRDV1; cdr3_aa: ALVSYEGYILYTDKLI
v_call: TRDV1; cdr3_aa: ALGRTFLPWGIKGGGYTDKLI
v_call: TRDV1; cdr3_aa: ARLSFLRWGDTIKEMALI
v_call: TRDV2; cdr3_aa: ACTYANALGEVDKLI
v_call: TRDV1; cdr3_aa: ALGERELPTRTGGHTDKLI
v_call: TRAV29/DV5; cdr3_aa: AAIQIYWWISIYTDKLI
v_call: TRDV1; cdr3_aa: ALGELVSPFLIGVTDTDKLI
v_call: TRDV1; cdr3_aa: ALGELHLPYWGMGYTDKLI
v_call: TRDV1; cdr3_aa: ALGETKFPTGDTRDKLI
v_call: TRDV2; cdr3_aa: ACDTGRTSLTGGLYTDKLI
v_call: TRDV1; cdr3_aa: ALGERTAFLYAGGYVSDKLI
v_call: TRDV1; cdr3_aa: ALGAPTRGTIGGTGGYLPHTDKLI
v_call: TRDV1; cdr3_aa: ALAGGYYTDKLI
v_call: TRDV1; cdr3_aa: ALGELRGQKRSIKAYTDKLI
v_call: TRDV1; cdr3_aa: ALGARPSYLYWGIDKLI
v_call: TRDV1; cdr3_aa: ALGGLPGGYWGRYTDKLI
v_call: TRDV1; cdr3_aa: ALGGLLRRPYTDKLI
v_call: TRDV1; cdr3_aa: ALGGVLPTKSHSLPLPDKLI
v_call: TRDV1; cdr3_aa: ALGGRALPYFTDKLI
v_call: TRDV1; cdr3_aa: ALGKGGDTGLVYTDKLI
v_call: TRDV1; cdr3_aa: ALGESGEGDHTDKLI
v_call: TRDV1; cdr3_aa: ALGSIPTLPLGLI
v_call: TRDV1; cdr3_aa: ALGERGPDCTGRANDKLI
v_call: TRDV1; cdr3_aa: ALGDTTGGGGGPNTDKLI
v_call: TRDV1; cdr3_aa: ALGVPPIPIRVMTGSSDKLI
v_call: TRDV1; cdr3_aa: ALIPNTGDTDKLI